What follows are 21 T cell receptor beta chains derived from one specimen sequenced in a study of blood T cells in healthy people across ages. For the second PCR, which ran for 7 to 11 cycles, a sample-barcoded 5' primer and a J-beta primer mix were used. TCRdb re-derived calls from the 5' RACE reads in MiXCR, one entry per CDR3 protein. The sample carries 1.5 million to 2 million distinct CDR3 sequences, approximately 30% recorded once. The specimen was blood. These receptors came from a woman aged 25 to 39 in good health.

This clonotype was counted between two and nine times. A much larger clone lies a single base off, so this may be a read error. The chain uses TRBV7-2 and TRBJ2-5, with 10 bases aligning to TRBD2. The CDR3 is made up of 15 amino acids. Germline V CDR1 and CDR2: SGHTA, FQGNSA. CDR3 protein: CAGSYPVAGGETQYF. The CDR3 DNA reads TGTGCCGGCAGCTACCCCGTAGCGGGAGGTGAGACCCAGTACTTC.

This clonotype was found many times. In DNA form, the CDR3 reads TGTGCCAGCAGCTTTGAATTGGCTCCCTCCTACGAGCAGTACTTC. Its translation is CASSFELAPSYEQYF. The chain couples TRBV7-6 to TRBJ2-7; D is undetermined. Germline V lookup: CDR1 SGHVS, CDR2 FNYEAQ. The CDR3 runs to 15 residues. The V end lost 3 bases, the J end lost 0 bases, and 12 bases lay between the germline ends.

The chain carries TRBV5-5 and TRBJ2-3; the D gene is possibly TRBD2 (5 bases). This CDR3 has 17 amino acids. V lost 1 base and J 0 bases, leaving 15 bases between the germline ends. Germline-derived CDR1 and CDR2 are SGHKS and YYEKEE (reference sequence). CDR3 coding DNA: TGTGCCAGCAGCTTGTTCTTGGAAGCGGCAAGCACAGATACGCAGTATTTT. It translates to CASSLFLEAASTDTQYF.

This chain connects TRBV11-2 to TRBJ2-4; D may match TRBD1 or TRBD2 (5 bases each). The CDR3 covers 15 residues. Germline lookup yields CDR1 SGHAT and CDR2 FQNNGV. Trimming cost V 1 base and J 13 bases, with 20 bases left between them. The CDR3 DNA reads TGTGCCAGCAGCTTAGGAGGGGCCACTGGGTGGGAGCAGTACTTC. This gives the protein CASSLGGATGWEQYF. The full variable domain, its missing parts supplied by reference TRBV11-2 and TRBJ2-4, is EAGVAQSPRYKIIEKRQSVAFWCNPISGHATLYWYQQILGQGPKLLIQFQNNGVVDDSQLPKDRFSAERLKGVDSTLKIQPAKLEDSAVYLCASSLGGATGWEQYFGAGTRLSVL.

V usage is TRBV7-9 and J usage is TRBJ1-1, with D maybe TRBD1 (6 bases). This CDR3 comprises 11 residues. Germline CDR1 SEHNR, CDR2 FQNEAQ (reference sequence). Between the trimmed V and J ends, which lost 5 bases and 12 bases, there was a span of 13 bases. The CDR3 nucleotides read TGTGCCAGCAGCGGTCGACAGGAAACTTTCTTT. Amino acids: CASSGRQETFF.

The chain uses TRBV5-1 and TRBJ1-2, with D unclear. Germline V gene lookup returns CDR1 SGHRS and CDR2 YFSETQ. The CDR3 spans 15 residues. Trimming took 0 bases from V and 1 from J, leaving 10 bases between them. CDR3 loop: CASSLAESGNYGYTF. In nucleotides, the CDR3 is TGCGCCAGCAGCTTGGCGGAGTCGGGTAACTATGGCTACACCTTC.

A few counts support this clonotype. V gene TRBV7-8 combines with J gene TRBJ1-2; D remains ambiguous. The CDR3 length is 15 residues. Germline V CDR1 and CDR2: SGHVS, FQNEAQ. V was shortened by 6 bases and J by 8 bases, with 22 bases between the two germline ends. DNA for the CDR3: TGTGCCAGCAGTCTCCACTGGATGGGCAGTAAAGGCTACACCTTC. Translating gives CASSLHWMGSKGYTF.

The V gene is TRBV12-3 or TRBV12-4, the J gene TRBJ2-5; TRBD2 is a possible D gene (5 bases). V was clipped by 5 bases and J by 5 bases, with 15 bases between them. This CDR3 comprises 14 residues. The CDR3 reads CASSTAVARETQYF. Here the CDR3 DNA reads TGTGCCAGCAGTACCGCGGTAGCGCGGGAGACCCAGTACTTC.

The V gene is TRBV7-9, the J gene TRBJ1-5, with D possibly TRBD1 on 6 matching bases. Germline values: CDR1 SEHNR, CDR2 FQNEAQ (reference sequence). The CDR3 consists of 19 residues. The germline V and J ends were trimmed by 4 bases and 4 bases, with 26 bases remaining between them. CDR3 coding DNA: TGTGCCAGCAGCTCTACGGGGGGCCGGGACAACCCTCGGAATCAGCCCCAGCATTTT. Translated, it gives CASSSTGGRDNPRNQPQHF.

This clonotype was detected only a few times. The CDR3 coding sequence is TGTGCCAGCAGTCAAGGGGTCCGGGACAGGGGGTTGGATGAGCAGTTCTTC. This translates into CASSQGVRDRGLDEQFF. This sequence joins TRBV28 and TRBJ2-1; 11 nucleotides agree with TRBD1. V lost 5 bases and J lost 8; bases outside the gene matches: 14. CDR1 and CDR2 (germline): MDHEN, SYDVKM. This CDR3 is built from 17 residues.

The chain couples TRBV12-3 or TRBV12-4 to TRBJ2-5; TRBD1 agrees at 10 bases. Trimming at V came to 5 bases and at J to 6 bases, leaving 9 bases not matched to a gene. CDR3 size: 15 residues. In nucleotides, the CDR3 is TGTGCCAGCAGTGCTGCGGGACAGGGGTGGCAGACCCAGTACTTC. This encodes CASSAAGQGWQTQYF.

For this clonotype: With a much larger clone just one base away, this may be a read error. V usage is TRBV20-1 and J usage is TRBJ2-1; 11 bases fit TRBD2. Germline V CDR1 and CDR2: DFQATT, SNEGSKA (reference sequence). This CDR3 region has 19 residues. V shed 1 base and J 10 bases; nucleotides not matched to a gene: 21. CDR3 residues: CSARVFGERGTSGLLEQFF. DNA of the CDR3: TGCAGTGCTAGAGTCTTCGGGGAAAGGGGGACTAGCGGACTCCTAGAGCAGTTCTTC.

The genes are TRBV6-2 or TRBV6-3 and TRBJ2-6; 7 nucleotides align to TRBD1. Germline CDR1 is MNHEY and CDR2 is SVGEGT. V shed 6 bases and J 0 bases; nucleotides not matched to a gene: 8. The CDR3 loop spans 17 amino acids. The CDR3 DNA reads as TGTGCCAGCAGAAAACGACAGGGCCCCTCTGGGGCCAACGTCCTGACTTTC. This codes for CASRKRQGPSGANVLTF.

In DNA form, the CDR3 reads TGTGCCAGCAGCTTAGCGATAGCGGACCACGAGCAGTACTTC. It yields the protein CASSLAIADHEQYF. This chain uses TRBV7-9 with TRBJ2-5; D perhaps matches TRBD2 (6 bases). The DNA end lines up better with TRBJ2-7; the J call may be wrong. Germline V gene sequence: CDR1 SEHNR, CDR2 FQNEAQ (reference sequence). The CDR3 totals 14 residues.

This clonotype has more than one count but fewer than ten. The CDR3 is CASSTNFGSDTQYF. As DNA, the CDR3 is TGTGCCAGCTCAACCAACTTCGGGTCAGATACGCAGTATTTT. This chain uses TRBV18 with TRBJ2-3; D gene unclear. The CDR3 loop spans 14 amino acids. V dropped 5 bases and J dropped 4 bases, with 13 bases sitting between them. Germline V CDR1 and CDR2: KGHSH, LQKENI.

Many counts were recorded for this clonotype. J is TRBJ2-5 and V is TRBV9, with TRBD2 identical over 8 bases. V lost 0 bases to trimming and J lost 6 bases; unmatched junction nucleotides: 7. CDR1 is SGDLS, CDR2 YYNGEE, per germline. This CDR3 has 15 amino acids. The CDR3 bases are TGTGCCAGCAGCGTAGAAGCGGGGGCGCGGCAGACCCAGTACTTC. This translates into CASSVEAGARQTQYF. The full variable domain, with the rest looked up from reference TRBV9 and TRBJ2-5, is DSGVTQTPKHLITATGQRVTLRCSPRSGDLSVYWYQQSLDQGLQFLIQYYNGEERAKGNILERFSAQQFPDLHSELNLSSLELGDSALYFCASSVEAGARQTQYFGPGTRLLVL.

A few counts support this clonotype. V is TRBV7-3 and J is TRBJ2-3; 7 nucleotides agree with TRBD1. This CDR3 spans 15 amino acids. Trimming at V came to 5 bases and at J to 0 bases, leaving 5 bases not matched to a gene. The germline gives CDR1 SGHTA, CDR2 FQGTGA. The CDR3 nucleotides read TGTGCCAGCAGCCTTTTGGGACAGAGCACAGATACGCAGTATTTT. This translates into CASSLLGQSTDTQYF. Supplemented by reference TRBV7-3 and TRBJ2-3, the full variable domain reads GAGVSQTPSNKVTEKGKYVELRCDPISGHTALYWYRQSLGQGPEFLIYFQGTGAADDSGLPNDRFFAVRPEGSVSTLKIQRTERGDSAVYLCASSLLGQSTDTQYFGPGTRLTVL.

Worth noting for this clonotype: An end of the junction does not agree with germline; a read error may underlie this. This sequence joins TRBV2 and TRBJ1-2; tentative D call: TRBD1 (6 bases). Per germline, CDR1 SNHLY and CDR2 FYNNEI. The CDR3 extends over 13 amino acids. CDR3 nucleotides: TGTGCCGGCAGGGGCCAGGGCGACTATGGCTACACCTTC. Translation gives CAGRGQGDYGYTF.

In regard to this clonotype: An end of the junction differs from the germline gene, which may be a read error. The CDR3 here is CVSSRGRSDWDTQYF. The DNA for the CDR3 is TGCGTCAGCAGTCGTGGACGGAGTGATTGGGATACGCAGTATTTT. V gene TRBV5-1 combines with J gene TRBJ2-3; D is unresolved. CDR1 is SGHRS and CDR2 is YFSETQ in the germline V gene. CDR3 length equals 15 residues.

This clonotype appeared a few times. The chain combines TRBV27 with TRBJ1-4; D is undetermined. Germline loops: CDR1 MNHEY, CDR2 SMNVEV (reference sequence). CDR3 length equals 12 residues. The V gene lost 3 bases and the J gene lost 7 bases, with 6 bases spanning the gap. The CDR3 here is CASSFMGEKLFF. The CDR3 DNA reads TGTGCCAGCAGTTTCATGGGTGAAAAACTGTTTTTT.

The chain couples TRBV4-1 to TRBJ2-3; TRBD2 agrees at 9 bases. V dropped 0 bases and J dropped 5; count of bases not matched to a gene: 12. The CDR3 spans 18 residues. The germline CDR1 and CDR2 sequences are MGHRA and YSYEKL. Here the CDR3 reads CASSQEGRAGGPRDTQYF. The CDR3 nucleotides read TGCGCCAGCAGCCAAGAAGGGCGCGCGGGGGGGCCTCGAGATACGCAGTATTTT.